Presented here are 9 T cell receptor beta chains from one specimen sequenced in a study of CD8 T cells in ankylosing spondylitis. TCRdb independently ran MiXCR on the 5' RACE reads; one entry per CDR3 protein. The sample shows tens of thousands of distinct CDR3 sequences, less than 3% of them seen only once. Sequencing was done on a sample of blood, either unsorted or a sorted T cell fraction (not recorded which). Receptors originate from a male donor with ankylosing spondylitis or in good health (not recorded which).

In its sample, this clonotype was seen many times. The genes are TRBV9 and TRBJ1-5; 12 nucleotides line up with TRBD1. The CDR3 loop spans 16 amino acids. V lost 2 bases, J lost 6 bases, and 6 bases stayed unmatched. CDR1 and CDR2 (germline): SGDLS, YYNGEE. In DNA form, the CDR3 reads TGTGCCAGCAGCGTGGGGACAGGGGGCCTTTTTCAGCCCCAGCATTTT. It yields the protein CASSVGTGGLFQPQHF.

Ten or more counts support this clonotype. This rearrangement joins TRBV9 to TRBJ1-1; no clear D gene. This CDR3 is built from 15 residues. Trimming removed 3 bases at V and 0 bases at J, with 12 bases between. Per the germline V gene, CDR1 is SGDLS and CDR2 is YYNGEE. CDR3 nucleotide sequence: TGTGCCAGCAGCGCCAACCCGGGCATGAACACTGAAGCTTTCTTT. Residues: CASSANPGMNTEAFF.

This clonotype came up many times. This chain links TRBV9 with TRBJ2-5, with TRBD2 matching over 7 bases. V lost 3 bases to trimming and J lost 5 bases; unmatched junction nucleotides: 4. Germline V gives CDR1 SGDLS, CDR2 YYNGEE. The CDR3 runs to 13 residues. Here the CDR3 reads CASSARLAETQYF. The DNA for the CDR3 is TGTGCCAGCAGCGCACGACTAGCCGAGACCCAGTACTTC. Variable domain in full (rest from reference TRBV9 and TRBJ2-5): DSGVTQTPKHLITATGQRVTLRCSPRSGDLSVYWYQQSLDQGLQFLIQYYNGEERAKGNILERFSAQQFPDLHSELNLSSLELGDSALYFCASSARLAETQYFGPGTRLLVL.

The chain recombines TRBV9 with TRBJ1-1; 8 bases align to TRBD1. CDR3 size: 14 residues. Germline trimming cut 4 bases from V and 4 bases from J; bases unmatched to any gene: 6. Per germline, CDR1 SGDLS and CDR2 YYNGEE. The CDR3 bases are TGTGCCAGCAGCCCAAGCACAGGGGGCACTGAAGCTTTCTTT. Its protein is CASSPSTGGTEAFF.

This clonotype was observed many times. The J gene is TRBJ1-3, the V gene TRBV9; TRBD1 matches 7 bases. The germline gives CDR1 SGDLS, CDR2 YYNGEE. This CDR3 is 17 amino acids long. Losses at the gene ends were 4 bases for V and 0 bases for J; bases not matched to a gene: 10. The CDR3 nucleotides are TGTGCCAGCAGCTTAACGCCGGACAGGAGCTCTGGAAACACCATATATTTT. Encoded protein: CASSLTPDRSSGNTIYF.

This clonotype showed up many times. This chain joins TRBV9 and TRBJ2-7; 8 bases map to TRBD2. V lost 3 bases and J lost 3; bases outside the gene matches: 8. The CDR3 extends over 15 amino acids. CDR1 SGDLS and CDR2 YYNGEE come from the germline V gene. CDR3 nucleotide sequence: TGTGCCAGCAGCGCCGCCGGGACTAGTGTCTACGAGCAGTACTTC. Residues: CASSAAGTSVYEQYF.

This clonotype was detected many times. The chain joins TRBV9 to TRBJ1-3; D is possibly TRBD1 (5 bases). This CDR3 region has 16 residues. V was pared by 4 bases and J by 0 bases, with 14 bases between. The germline CDR1 and CDR2 sequences are SGDLS and YYNGEE. The CDR3 is CASSPQVAHSGNTIYF. As DNA, the CDR3 is TGTGCCAGCAGCCCACAGGTTGCACACTCTGGAAACACCATATATTTT. Filled out from reference TRBV9 and TRBJ1-3, the complete variable domain reads DSGVTQTPKHLITATGQRVTLRCSPRSGDLSVYWYQQSLDQGLQFLIQYYNGEERAKGNILERFSAQQFPDLHSELNLSSLELGDSALYFCASSPQVAHSGNTIYFGEGSWLTVV.

This clonotype has ten or more counts. The V gene is TRBV9, the J gene TRBJ2-7; D possibly corresponds to TRBD2 (5 bases). Between the trimmed V and J ends, which lost 4 bases and 5 bases, there was a span of 16 bases. The CDR3 has 14 residues. Germline loops: CDR1 SGDLS, CDR2 YYNGEE. The CDR3 here is CASSKAAGSHEQYF. Here the CDR3 DNA reads TGTGCCAGCAGCAAAGCGGCAGGTTCGCACGAGCAGTACTTC.

Many counts were recorded for this clonotype. This chain links TRBV9 with TRBJ1-2; 7 nucleotides match TRBD1. Germline trimming cut 0 bases from V and 4 bases from J; bases unmatched to any gene: 3. Germline V gene sequence: CDR1 SGDLS, CDR2 YYNGEE. This CDR3 region has 14 residues. The CDR3 DNA follows: TGTGCCAGCAGCGTAGGACAGGGAGTCTATGGCTACACCTTC. Translation gives CASSVGQGVYGYTF.